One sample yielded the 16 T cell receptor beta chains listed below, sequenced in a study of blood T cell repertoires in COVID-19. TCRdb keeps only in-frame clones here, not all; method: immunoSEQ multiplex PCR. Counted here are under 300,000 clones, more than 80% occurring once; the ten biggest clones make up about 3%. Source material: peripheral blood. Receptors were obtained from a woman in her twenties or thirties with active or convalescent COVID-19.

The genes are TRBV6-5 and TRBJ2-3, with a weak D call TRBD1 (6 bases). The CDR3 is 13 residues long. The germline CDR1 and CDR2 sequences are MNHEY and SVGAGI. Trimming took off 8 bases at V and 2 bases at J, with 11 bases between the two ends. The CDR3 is CASPAGVTDTQYF. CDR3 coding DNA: TGTGCCAGCCCGGCAGGGGTCACAGATACGCAGTATTTT.

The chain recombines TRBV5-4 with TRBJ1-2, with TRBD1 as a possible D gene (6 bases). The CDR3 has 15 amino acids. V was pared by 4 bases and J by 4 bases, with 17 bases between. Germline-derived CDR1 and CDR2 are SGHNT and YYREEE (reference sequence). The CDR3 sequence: CASSTRQADIYGYTF. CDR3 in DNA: TGTGCCAGCAGCACAAGACAGGCAGACATCTATGGCTACACCTTC.

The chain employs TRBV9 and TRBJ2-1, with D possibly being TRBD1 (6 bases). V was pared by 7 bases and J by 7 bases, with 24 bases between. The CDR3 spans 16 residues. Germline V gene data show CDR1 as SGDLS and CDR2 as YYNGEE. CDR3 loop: CASGNLWGRGTNEQFF. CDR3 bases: TGTGCCAGCGGGAACTTATGGGGGCGCGGCACTAATGAGCAGTTCTTC.

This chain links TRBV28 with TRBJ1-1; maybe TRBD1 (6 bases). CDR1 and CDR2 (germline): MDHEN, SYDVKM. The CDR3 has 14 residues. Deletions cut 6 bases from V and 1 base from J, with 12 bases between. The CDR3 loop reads CASRTGLRNTEAFF. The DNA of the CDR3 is TGTGCCAGCAGGACAGGCCTTCGGAACACTGAAGCTTTCTTT.

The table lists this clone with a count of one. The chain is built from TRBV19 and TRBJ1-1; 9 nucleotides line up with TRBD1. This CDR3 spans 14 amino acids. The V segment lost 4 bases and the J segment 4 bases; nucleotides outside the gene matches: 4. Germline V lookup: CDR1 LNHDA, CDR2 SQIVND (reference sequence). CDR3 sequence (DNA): TGTGCCAGTAGTAGGTTGACAGGGGGCACTGAAGCTTTCTTT. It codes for CASSRLTGGTEAFF. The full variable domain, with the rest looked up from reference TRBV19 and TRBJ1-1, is DGGITQSPKYLFRKEGQNVTLSCEQNLNHDAMYWYRQDPGQGLRLIYYSQIVNDFQKGDIAEGYSVSREKKESFPLTVTSAQKNPTAFYLCASSRLTGGTEAFFGQGTRLTVV.

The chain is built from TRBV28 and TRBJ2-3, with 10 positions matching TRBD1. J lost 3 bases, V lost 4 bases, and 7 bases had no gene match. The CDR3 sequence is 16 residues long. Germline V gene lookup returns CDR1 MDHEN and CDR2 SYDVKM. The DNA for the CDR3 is TGTGCCAGCAGTTGGGGGACAGGGGTCGGGACAGATACGCAGTATTTT. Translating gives CASSWGTGVGTDTQYF.

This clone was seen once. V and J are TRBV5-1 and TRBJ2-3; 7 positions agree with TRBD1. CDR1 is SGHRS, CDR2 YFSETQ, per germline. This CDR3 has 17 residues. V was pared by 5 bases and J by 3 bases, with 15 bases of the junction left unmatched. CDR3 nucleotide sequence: TGCGCCAGCAGTGCCCGAGAAGGGGGCTATGGTACAGATACGCAGTATTTT. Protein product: CASSAREGGYGTDTQYF.

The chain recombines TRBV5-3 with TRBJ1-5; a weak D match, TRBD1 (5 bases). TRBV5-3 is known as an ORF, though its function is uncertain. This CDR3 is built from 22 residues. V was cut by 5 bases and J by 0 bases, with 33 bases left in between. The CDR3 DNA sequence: TGTGCCAGAAGATTTGTACCCCGGACACCCCGGCAGGGAGGGAATAGCAATCAGCCCCAGCATTTT. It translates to CARRFVPRTPRQGGNSNQPQHF.

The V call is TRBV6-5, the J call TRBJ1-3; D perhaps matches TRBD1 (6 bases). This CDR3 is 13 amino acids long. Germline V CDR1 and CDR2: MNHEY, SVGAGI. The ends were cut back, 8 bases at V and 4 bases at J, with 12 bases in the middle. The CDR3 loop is CASSTGSGNTIYF. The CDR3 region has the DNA TGTGCCAGCTCCACAGGGTCCGGAAACACCATATATTTT.

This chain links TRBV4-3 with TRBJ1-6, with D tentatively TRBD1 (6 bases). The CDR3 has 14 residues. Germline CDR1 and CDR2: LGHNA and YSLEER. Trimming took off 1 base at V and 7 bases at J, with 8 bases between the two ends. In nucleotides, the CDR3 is TGCGCCAGCAGCCAAGGGACAGACAATTCACCCCTCCACTTT. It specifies CASSQGTDNSPLHF.

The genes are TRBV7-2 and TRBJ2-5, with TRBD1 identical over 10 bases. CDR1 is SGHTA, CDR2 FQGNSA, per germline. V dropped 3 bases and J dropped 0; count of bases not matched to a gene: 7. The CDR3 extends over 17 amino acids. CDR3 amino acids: CASSFRTGQGHQETQYF. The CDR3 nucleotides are TGTGCCAGCAGCTTCAGGACGGGACAGGGGCACCAAGAGACCCAGTACTTC.

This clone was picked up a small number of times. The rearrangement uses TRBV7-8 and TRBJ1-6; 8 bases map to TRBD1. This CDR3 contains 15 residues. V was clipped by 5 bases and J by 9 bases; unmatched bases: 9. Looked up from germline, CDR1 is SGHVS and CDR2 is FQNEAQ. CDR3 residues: CASSLSGDRTSPLHF. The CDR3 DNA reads TGTGCCAGCAGCCTGTCCGGGGACAGGACTTCACCCCTCCACTTT.

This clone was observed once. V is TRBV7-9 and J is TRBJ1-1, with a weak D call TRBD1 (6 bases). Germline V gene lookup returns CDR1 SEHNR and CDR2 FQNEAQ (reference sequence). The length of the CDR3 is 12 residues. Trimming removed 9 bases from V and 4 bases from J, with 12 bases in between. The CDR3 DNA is TGTGCCAGTGAAAGGGGGGGCACTGAAGCTTTCTTT. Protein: CASERGGTEAFF. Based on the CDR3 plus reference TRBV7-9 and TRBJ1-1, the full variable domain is DTGVSQNPRHKITKRGQNVTFRCDPISEHNRLYWYRQTLGQGPEFLTYFQNEAQLEKSRLLSDRFSAERPKGSFSTLEIQRTEQGDSAMYLCASERGGTEAFFGQGTRLTVV.

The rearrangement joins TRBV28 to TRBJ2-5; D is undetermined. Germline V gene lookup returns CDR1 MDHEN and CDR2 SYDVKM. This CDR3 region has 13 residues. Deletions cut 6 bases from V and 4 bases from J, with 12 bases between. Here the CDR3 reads CASSQVAGETQYF. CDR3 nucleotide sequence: TGTGCCAGCAGCCAGGTCGCAGGAGAGACCCAGTACTTC.

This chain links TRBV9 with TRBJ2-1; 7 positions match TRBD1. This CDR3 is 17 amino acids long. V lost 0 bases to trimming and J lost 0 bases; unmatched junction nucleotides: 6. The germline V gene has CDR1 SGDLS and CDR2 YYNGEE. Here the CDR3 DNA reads TGTGCCAGCAGCGTAGAGTCCAGGGGGAGCTCCTACAATGAGCAGTTCTTC. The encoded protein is CASSVESRGSSYNEQFF.

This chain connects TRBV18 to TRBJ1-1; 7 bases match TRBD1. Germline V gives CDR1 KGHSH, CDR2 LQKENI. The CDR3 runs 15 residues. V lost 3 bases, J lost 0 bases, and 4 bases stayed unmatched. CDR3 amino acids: CASSPSQGLNTEAFF. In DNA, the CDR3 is TGTGCCAGCTCACCGTCACAGGGGTTGAACACTGAAGCTTTCTTT.